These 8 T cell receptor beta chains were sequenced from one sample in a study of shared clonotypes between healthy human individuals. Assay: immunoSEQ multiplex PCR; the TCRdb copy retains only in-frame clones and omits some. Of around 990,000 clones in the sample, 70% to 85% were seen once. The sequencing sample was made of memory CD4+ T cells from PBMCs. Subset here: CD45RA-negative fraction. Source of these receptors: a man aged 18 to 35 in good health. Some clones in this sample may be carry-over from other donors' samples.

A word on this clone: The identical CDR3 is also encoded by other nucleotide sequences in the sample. CDR3 in DNA: TGTGCCAGCTCACCCGACAGCACCGGGGAGCTGTTTTTT. Protein product: CASSPDSTGELFF. The chain is built from TRBV18 and TRBJ2-2; a possible D gene is TRBD1 (5 bases). Germline-derived CDR1 and CDR2 are KGHSH and LQKENI. The CDR3 extends over 13 amino acids. V shed 3 bases and J shed 4 bases, with 6 bases lying between them.

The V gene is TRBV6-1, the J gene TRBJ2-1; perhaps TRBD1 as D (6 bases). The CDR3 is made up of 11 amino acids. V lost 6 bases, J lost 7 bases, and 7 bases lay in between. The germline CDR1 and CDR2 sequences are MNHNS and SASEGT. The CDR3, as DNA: TGTGCCAGCAGGGGGGCGAATGAGCAGTTCTTC. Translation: CASRGANEQFF.

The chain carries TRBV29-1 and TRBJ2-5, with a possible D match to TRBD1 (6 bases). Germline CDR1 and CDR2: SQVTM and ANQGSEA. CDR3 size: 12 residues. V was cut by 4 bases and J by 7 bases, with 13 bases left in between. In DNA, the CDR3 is TGCAGCGTTGCGCAGGGGTTGGGGACCCAGTACTTC. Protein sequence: CSVAQGLGTQYF.

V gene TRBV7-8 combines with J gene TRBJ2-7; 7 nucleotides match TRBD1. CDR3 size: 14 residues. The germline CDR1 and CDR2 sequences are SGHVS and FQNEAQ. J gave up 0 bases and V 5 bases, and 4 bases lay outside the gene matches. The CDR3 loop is CASSPTGSSYEQYF. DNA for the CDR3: TGTGCCAGCAGCCCGACAGGGAGCTCCTACGAGCAGTACTTC.

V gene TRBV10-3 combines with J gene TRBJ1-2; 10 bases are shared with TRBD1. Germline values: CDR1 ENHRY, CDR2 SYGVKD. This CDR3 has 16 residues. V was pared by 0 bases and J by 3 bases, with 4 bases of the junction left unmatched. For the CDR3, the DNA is TGTGCCATCAGTGAGTCGCGGGACAGGGGCTACTATGGCTACACCTTC. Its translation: CAISESRDRGYYGYTF.

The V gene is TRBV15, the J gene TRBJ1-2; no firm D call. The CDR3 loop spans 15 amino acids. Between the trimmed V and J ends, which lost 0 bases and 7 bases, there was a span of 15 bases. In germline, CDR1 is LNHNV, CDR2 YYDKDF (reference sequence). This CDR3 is CATSREGLAIGGYTF. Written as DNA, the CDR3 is TGTGCCACCAGCAGAGAGGGTTTAGCTATCGGTGGCTACACCTTC. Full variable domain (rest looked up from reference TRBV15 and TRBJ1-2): DAMVIQNPRYQVTQFGKPVTLSCSQTLNHNVMYWYQQKSSQAPKLLFHYYDKDFNNEADTPDNFQSRRPNTSFCFLDIRSPGLGDTAMYLCATSREGLAIGGYTFGSGTRLTVV.

The CDR3 protein is CASSYRGQNEQFF. Written as DNA, the CDR3 is TGTGCCAGCAGTTACAGGGGGCAGAATGAGCAGTTCTTC. The rearrangement links TRBV25-1 to TRBJ2-1; 9 bases map to TRBD1. Germline V gene sequence: CDR1 MGHDK, CDR2 SYGVNS. V shed 5 bases, J shed 7 bases, and the junction held 3 bases outside the gene matches. The CDR3 length is 13 residues. The whole variable domain, remainder taken from reference TRBV25-1 and TRBJ2-1, is EADIYQTPRYLVIGTGKKITLECSQTMGHDKMYWYQQDPGMELHLIHYSYGVNSTEKGDLSSESTVSRIRTEHFPLTLESARPSHTSQYLCASSYRGQNEQFFGPGTRLTVL.

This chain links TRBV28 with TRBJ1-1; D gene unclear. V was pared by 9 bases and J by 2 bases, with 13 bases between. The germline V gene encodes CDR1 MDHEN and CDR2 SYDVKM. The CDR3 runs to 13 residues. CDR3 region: CASKSSLNTEAFF. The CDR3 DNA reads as TGTGCCAGTAAATCCTCATTAAACACTGAAGCTTTCTTT.